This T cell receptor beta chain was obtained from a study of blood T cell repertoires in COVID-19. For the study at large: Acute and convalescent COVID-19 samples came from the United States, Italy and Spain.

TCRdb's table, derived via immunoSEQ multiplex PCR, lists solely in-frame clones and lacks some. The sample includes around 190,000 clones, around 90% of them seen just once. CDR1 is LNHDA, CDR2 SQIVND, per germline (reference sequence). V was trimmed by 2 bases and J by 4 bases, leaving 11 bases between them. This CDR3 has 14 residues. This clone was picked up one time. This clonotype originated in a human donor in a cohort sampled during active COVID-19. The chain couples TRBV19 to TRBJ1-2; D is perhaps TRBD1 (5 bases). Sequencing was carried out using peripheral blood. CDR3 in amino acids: CASSITTGPYGYTF. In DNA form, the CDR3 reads TGTGCCAGTAGTATAACCACAGGACCCTATGGCTACACCTTC.